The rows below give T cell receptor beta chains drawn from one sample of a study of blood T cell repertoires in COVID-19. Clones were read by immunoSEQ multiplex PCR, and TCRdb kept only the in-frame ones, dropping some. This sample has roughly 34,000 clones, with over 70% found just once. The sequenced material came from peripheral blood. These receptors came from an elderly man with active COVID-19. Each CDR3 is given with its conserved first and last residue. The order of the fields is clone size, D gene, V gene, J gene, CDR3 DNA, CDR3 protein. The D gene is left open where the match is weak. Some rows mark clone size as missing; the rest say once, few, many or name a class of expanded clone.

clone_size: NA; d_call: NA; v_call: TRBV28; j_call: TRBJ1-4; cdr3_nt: TGTGCCAGCAGACGGTCGCTTGCAACTAATGAAAAACTGTTTTTT; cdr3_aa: CASRRSLATNEKLFF
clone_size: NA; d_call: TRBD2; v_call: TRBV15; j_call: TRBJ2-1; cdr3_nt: TGTGCCACCAGCAGAGAGAGGGGTCTCGGCGGGAGCAACAATGAGCAGTTCTTC; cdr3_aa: CATSRERGLGGSNNEQFF
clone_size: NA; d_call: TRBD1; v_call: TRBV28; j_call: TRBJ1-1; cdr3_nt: TGTGCCAGCAGACCTACAGGGGTGTACACTGAAGCTTTCTTT; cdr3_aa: CASRPTGVYTEAFF
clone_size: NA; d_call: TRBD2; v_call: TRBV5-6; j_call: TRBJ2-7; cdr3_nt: TGTGCCAGCAGCTACGTCAGCGGGAGGGCCGGATACGAGCAGTACTTC; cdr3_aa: CASSYVSGRAGYEQYF
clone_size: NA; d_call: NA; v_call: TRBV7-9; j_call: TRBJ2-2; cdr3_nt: TGTGCCAGCAGCTTAGGTCAGAACACCGGGGAGCTGTTTTTT; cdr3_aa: CASSLGQNTGELFF
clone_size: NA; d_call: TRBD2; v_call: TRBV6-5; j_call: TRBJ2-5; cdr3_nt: TGTGCCAGCAGGCCGGGACTAGCTAGGGAGACCCAGTACTTC; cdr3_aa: CASRPGLARETQYF
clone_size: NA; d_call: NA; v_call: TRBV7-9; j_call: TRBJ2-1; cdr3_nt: TGTGCCAGCAGCCCGGGGGACCGGGGAAATGAGCAGTTCTTC; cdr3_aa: CASSPGDRGNEQFF
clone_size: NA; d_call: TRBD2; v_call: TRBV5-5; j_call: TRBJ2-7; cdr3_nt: TGTGCCAGCAGCTACGGGACTAGGCCGTTAGGCTACGAGCAGTACTTC; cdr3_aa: CASSYGTRPLGYEQYF
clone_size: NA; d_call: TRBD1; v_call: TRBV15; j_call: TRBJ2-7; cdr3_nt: TGTGCCACCACCCTTTCGACAGGGGGGGTCGGCGAGCAGTACTTC; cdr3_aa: CATTLSTGGVGEQYF
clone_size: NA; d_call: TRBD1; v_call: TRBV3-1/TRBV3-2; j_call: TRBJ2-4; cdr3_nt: TGTGCCAGCAGCGTCCCCGGGACAGGGGGCAACATTCAGTACTTC; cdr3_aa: CASSVPGTGGNIQYF
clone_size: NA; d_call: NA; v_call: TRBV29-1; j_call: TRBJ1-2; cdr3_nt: TGCAGCGTTGAGAGGGGGAATGGCTACACCTTC; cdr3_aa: CSVERGNGYTF
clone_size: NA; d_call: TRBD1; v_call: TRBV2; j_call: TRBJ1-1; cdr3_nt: TGTGCCAGCAGCGGGACAGCAGTTGAAGCTTTCTTT; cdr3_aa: CASSGTAVEAFF
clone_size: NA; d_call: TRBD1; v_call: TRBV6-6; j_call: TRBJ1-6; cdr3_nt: TGTGCCAGCAGTACCCCGACAGGGACATCAAATTCACCCCTCCACTTT; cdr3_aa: CASSTPTGTSNSPLHF
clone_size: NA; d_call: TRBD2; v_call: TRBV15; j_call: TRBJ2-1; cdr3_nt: TGTGCCACCAGAGAATTAGCGGGGTACAATGAGCAGTTCTTC; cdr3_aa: CATRELAGYNEQFF
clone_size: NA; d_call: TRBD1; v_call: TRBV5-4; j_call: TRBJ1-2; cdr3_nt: TGTGCCAGCAGTTCCGGGACAGAAGACTATGGCTACACCTTC; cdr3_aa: CASSSGTEDYGYTF
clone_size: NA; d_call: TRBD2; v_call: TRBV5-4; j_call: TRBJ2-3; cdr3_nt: TGTGCCAGCAGCCCGGGACTAGCGTTAGATACGCAGTATTTT; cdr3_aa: CASSPGLALDTQYF
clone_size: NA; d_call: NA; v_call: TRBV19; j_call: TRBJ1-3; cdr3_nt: TGTGCCAGTATCGTTGGAAACACCATATATTTT; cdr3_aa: CASIVGNTIYF
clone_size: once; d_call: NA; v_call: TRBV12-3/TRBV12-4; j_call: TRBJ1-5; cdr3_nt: TGTGCCAGCAGTTCCGGGGAGCATCAGCCCCAGCATTTT; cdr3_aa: CASSSGEHQPQHF
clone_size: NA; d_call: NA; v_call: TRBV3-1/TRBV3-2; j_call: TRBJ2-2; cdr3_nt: TGTGCCAGCAGCCAAGTGGTCCGGTACACCGGGGAGCTGTTTTTT; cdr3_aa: CASSQVVRYTGELFF
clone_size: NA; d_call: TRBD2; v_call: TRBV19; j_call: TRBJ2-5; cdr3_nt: TGTGCCAGTAGTACTGGCGCCACCGGGGGGGAGACCCAGTACTTC; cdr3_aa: CASSTGATGGETQYF
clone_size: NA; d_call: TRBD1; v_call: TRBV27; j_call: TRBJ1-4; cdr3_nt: TGTGCCAGCAGGGAGAGGACAGGAGTTAAAGAAAAACTGTTTTTT; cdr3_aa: CASRERTGVKEKLFF
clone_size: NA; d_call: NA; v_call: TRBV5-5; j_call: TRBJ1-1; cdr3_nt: TGTGCCAGCAGCTGGGGACTATCGGAAGCTTTCTTT; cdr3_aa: CASSWGLSEAFF
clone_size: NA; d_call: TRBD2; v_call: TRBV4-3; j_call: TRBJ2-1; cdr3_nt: TGCGCCAGCAGCCGTGGACTAGCAAACAATGAGCAGTTCTTC; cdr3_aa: CASSRGLANNEQFF
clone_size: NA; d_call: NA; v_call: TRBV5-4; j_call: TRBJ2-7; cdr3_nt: TGTGCCAGCAGCTTGGCCCCGGGGTCCTCCGAGCAGTACTTC; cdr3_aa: CASSLAPGSSEQYF
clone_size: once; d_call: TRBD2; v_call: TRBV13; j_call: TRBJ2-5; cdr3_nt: TGTGCCAGCAGCTTAGGCAGCGGGAGGGCGAAGACCCAGTACTTC; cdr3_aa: CASSLGSGRAKTQYF
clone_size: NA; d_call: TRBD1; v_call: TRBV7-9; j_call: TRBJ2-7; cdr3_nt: TGTGCCAGCAGCGTGACAGGGGGCATTTCCTACGAGCAGTACTTC; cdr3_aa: CASSVTGGISYEQYF
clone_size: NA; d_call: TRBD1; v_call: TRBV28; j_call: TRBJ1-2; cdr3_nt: TGTGCCAGCAGTCTCTCTGGACAGGGAGGGTTGAACACCTTC; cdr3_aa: CASSLSGQGGLNTF
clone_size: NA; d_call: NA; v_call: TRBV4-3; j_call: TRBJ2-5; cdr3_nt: TGCGCCAGCAGCCAAGGAACTGTACAAGAGACCCAGTACTTC; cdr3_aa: CASSQGTVQETQYF
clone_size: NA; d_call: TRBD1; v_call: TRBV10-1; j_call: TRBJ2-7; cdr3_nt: TGCGCCAGCAGTGAGTACGGGACAGGGACTTACGAGCAGTACTTC; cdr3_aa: CASSEYGTGTYEQYF
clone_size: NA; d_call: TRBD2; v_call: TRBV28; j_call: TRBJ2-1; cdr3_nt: TGTGCCAGCAGCACCACTAGCGGGGAATCCTGGAATGAGCAGTTCTTC; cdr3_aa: CASSTTSGESWNEQFF
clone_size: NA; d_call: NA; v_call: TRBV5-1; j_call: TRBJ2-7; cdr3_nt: TGCGCCAGCAGCCCCGTTCCAGGGATTGTCCCCTACGAGCAGTACTTC; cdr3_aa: CASSPVPGIVPYEQYF
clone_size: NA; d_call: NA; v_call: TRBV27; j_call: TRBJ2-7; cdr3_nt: TGTGCCAGCAGACTTGAACAGGGGGAGGGATACGAGCAGTACTTC; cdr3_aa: CASRLEQGEGYEQYF
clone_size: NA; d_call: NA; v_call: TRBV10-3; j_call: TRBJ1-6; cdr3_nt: TGTGCCATCAGTGAGTCGGAGGGGACGTCACCCCTCCACTTT; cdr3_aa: CAISESEGTSPLHF
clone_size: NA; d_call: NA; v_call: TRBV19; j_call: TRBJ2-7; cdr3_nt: TGTGCCACCTCCCAGTCCAGCGCAAACGAGCAGTACTTC; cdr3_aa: CATSQSSANEQYF
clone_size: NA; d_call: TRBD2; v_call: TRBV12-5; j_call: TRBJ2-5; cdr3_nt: TGTGCTAGTGGTTTGGTAGCGGGAGGGGAAAAGACCCAGTACTTC; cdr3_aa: CASGLVAGGEKTQYF
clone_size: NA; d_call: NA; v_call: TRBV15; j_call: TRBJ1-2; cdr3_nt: TGTGCCACCAGCCAGGGGAGACCGAACTATGGCTACACCTTC; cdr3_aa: CATSQGRPNYGYTF
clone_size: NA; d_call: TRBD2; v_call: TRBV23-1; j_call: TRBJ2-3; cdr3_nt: TGCGCCAGCAGTCAATTGCCGGCGGGAGATATCGCAGATACGCAGTATTTT; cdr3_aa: CASSQLPAGDIADTQYF
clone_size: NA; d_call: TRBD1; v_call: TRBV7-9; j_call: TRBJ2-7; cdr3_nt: TGTGCCAGCAGCCCCCAGGGGGAGTACGAGCAGTACTTC; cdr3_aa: CASSPQGEYEQYF
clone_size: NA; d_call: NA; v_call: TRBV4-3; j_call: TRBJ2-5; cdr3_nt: TGCGCCAGCAGCCAAGATAATTTAGGAGGGGAGACCCAGTACTTC; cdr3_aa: CASSQDNLGGETQYF
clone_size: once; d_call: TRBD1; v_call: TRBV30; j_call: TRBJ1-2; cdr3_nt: TGTGCCTGTAAACACACGGGACAGACTAACTATGGCTACACCTTC; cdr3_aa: CACKHTGQTNYGYTF
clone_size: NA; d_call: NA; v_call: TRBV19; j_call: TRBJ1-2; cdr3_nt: TGTGCCAGTAGCCTTCTCGTGGGGCGATATGGCTACACCTTC; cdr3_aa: CASSLLVGRYGYTF
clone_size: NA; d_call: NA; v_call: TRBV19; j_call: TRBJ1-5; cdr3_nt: TGTGCCAGTAGTATACCGGGGAGCGAGCCCCAGCATTTT; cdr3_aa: CASSIPGSEPQHF
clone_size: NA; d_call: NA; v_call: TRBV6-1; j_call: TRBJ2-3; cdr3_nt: TGTGCCAGCAGTGTATTATGGGGGCAGAAAAACACAGATACGCAGTATTTT; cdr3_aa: CASSVLWGQKNTDTQYF
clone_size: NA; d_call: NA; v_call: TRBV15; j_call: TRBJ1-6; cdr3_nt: TGTGCCACTGGAGGAAATCATAATTCACCCCTCCACTTT; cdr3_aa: CATGGNHNSPLHF
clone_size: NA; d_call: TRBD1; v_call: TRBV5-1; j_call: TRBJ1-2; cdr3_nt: TGCGCCAGCAGCCCTACGACAGGGTATAGCTATGGCTACACCTTC; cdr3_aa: CASSPTTGYSYGYTF
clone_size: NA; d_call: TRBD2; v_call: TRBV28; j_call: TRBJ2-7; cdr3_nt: TGTGCCAGCAGCCCCGGGACTAGCGGGAACTACGAGCAGTACTTC; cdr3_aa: CASSPGTSGNYEQYF
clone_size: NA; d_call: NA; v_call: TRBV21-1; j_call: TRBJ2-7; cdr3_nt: TGTGCCAGCAGCAAAGGCGGGGACAGCACCTACGAGCAGTACTTC; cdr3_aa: CASSKGGDSTYEQYF